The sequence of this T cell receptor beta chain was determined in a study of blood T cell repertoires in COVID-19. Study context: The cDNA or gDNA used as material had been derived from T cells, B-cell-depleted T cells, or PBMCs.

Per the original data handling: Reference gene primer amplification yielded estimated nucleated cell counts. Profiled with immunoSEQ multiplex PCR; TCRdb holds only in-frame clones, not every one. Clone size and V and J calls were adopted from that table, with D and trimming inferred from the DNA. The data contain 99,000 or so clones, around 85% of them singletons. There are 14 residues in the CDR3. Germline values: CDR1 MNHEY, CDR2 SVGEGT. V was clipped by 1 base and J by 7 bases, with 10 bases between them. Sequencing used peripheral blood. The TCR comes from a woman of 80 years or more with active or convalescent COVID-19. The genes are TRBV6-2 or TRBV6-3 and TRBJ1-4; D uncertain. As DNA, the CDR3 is TGTGCCAGCAGTTACTTCCGGGATGGTGAAAAACTGTTTTTT. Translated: CASSYFRDGEKLFF.